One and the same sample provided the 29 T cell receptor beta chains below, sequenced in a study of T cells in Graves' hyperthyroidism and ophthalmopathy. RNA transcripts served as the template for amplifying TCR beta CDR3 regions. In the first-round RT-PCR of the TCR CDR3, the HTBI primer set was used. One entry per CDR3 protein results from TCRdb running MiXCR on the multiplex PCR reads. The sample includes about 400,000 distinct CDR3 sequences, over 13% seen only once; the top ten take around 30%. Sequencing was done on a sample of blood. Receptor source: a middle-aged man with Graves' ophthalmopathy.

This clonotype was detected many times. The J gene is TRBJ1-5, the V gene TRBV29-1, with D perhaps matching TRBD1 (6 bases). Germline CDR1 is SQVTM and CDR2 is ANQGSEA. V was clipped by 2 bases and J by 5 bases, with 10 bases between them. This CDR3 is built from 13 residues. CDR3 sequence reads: CSVERGAHQPQHF. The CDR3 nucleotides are TGCAGCGTTGAACGGGGGGCCCATCAGCCCCAGCATTTT.

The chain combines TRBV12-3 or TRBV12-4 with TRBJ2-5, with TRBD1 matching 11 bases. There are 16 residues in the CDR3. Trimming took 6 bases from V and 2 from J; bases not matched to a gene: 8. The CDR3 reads CASSQPGQGVQETQYF. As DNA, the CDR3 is TGTGCCAGCAGCCAACCGGGACAGGGGGTTCAAGAGACCCAGTACTTC.

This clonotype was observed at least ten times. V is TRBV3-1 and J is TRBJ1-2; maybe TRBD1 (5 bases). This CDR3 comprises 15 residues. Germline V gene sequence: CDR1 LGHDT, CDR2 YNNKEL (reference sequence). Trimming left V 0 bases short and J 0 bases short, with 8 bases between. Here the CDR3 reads CASSQDRDSNYGYTF. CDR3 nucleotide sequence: TGTGCCAGCAGCCAAGATCGGGACTCTAACTATGGCTACACCTTC. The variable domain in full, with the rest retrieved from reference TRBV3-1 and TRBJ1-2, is DTAVSQTPKYLVTQMGNDKSIKCEQNLGHDTMYWYKQDSKKFLKIMFSYNNKELIINETVPNRFSPKSPDKAHLNLHINSLELGDSAVYFCASSQDRDSNYGYTFGSGTRLTVV.

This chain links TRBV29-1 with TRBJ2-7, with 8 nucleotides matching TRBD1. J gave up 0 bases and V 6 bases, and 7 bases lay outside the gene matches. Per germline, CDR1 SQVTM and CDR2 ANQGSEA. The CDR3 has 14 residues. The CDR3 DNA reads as TGCAGCGTCCTCGGACAGGGCCTCTCCTACGAGCAGTACTTC. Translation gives CSVLGQGLSYEQYF.

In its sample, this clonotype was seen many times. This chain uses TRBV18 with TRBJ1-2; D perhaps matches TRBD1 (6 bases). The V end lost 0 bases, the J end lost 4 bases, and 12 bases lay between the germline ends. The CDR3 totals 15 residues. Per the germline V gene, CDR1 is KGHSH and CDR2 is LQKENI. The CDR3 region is CASSPPHREGYGYTF. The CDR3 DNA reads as TGTGCCAGCTCACCACCCCACAGGGAGGGCTATGGCTACACCTTC.

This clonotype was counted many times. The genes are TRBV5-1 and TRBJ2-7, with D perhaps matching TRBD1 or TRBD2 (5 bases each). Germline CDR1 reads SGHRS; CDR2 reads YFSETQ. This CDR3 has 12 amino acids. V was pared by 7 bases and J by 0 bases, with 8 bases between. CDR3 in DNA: TGCGCCAGCTGGGACGTCTCCTACGAGCAGTACTTC. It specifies CASWDVSYEQYF.

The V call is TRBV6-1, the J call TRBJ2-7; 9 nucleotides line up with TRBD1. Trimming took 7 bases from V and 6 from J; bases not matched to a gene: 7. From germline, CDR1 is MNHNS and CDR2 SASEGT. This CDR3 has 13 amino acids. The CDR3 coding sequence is TGTGCCAGCACCACGGGGACAGGGATCGAGCAGTACTTC. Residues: CASTTGTGIEQYF.

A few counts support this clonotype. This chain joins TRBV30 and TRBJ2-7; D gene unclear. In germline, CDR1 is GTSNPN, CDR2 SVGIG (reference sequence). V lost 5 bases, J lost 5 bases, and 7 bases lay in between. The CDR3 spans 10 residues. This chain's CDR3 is CAWGHHEQYF. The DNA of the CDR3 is TGTGCCTGGGGCCATCACGAGCAGTACTTC.

The CDR3 region is CASSSGGLWTSGISSYNEQFF. CDR3 sequence (DNA): TGTGCCAGCAGTTCTGGGGGGCTCTGGACTAGCGGCATTAGCTCCTACAATGAGCAGTTCTTC. The chain couples TRBV6-1 to TRBJ2-1, with 10 nucleotides matching TRBD2. With 5 bases clipped from V and 0 bases from J, the junction kept 19 bases outside the gene matches. The CDR3 totals 21 residues. Germline V gene data show CDR1 as MNHNS and CDR2 as SASEGT.

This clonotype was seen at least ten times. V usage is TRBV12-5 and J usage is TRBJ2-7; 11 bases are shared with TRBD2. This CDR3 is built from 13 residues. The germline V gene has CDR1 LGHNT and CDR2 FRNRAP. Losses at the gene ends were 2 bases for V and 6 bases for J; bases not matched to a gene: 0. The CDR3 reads CASGLTSGSEQYF. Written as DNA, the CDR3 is TGTGCTAGTGGTTTGACTAGCGGGAGCGAGCAGTACTTC.

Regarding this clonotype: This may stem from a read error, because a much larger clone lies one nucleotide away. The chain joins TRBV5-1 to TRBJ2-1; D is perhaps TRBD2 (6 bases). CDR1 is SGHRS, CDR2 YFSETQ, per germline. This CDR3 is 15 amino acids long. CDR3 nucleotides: TGCGCCGGCAGCTTGGCAGTTAGCGGATACAATGAGCAGTTCTTC. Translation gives CAGSLAVSGYNEQFF.

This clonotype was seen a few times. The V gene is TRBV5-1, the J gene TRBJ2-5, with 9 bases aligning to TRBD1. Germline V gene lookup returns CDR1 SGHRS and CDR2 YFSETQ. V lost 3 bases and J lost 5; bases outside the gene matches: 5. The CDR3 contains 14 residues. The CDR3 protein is CASSWGQGDETQYF. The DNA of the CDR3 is TGCGCCAGCAGCTGGGGACAGGGCGATGAGACCCAGTACTTC.

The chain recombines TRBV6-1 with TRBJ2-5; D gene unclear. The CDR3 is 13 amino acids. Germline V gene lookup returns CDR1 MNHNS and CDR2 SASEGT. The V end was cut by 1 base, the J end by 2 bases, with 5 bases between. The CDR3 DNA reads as TGTGCCAGCAGTGAAGACGGTCAAGAGACCCAGTACTTC. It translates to CASSEDGQETQYF.

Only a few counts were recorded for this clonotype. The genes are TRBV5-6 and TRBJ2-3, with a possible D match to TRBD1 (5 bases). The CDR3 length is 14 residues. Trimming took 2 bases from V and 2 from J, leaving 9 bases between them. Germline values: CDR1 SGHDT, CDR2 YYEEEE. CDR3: CASSFQGPTDTQYF. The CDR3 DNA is TGTGCCAGCAGCTTTCAGGGCCCCACAGATACGCAGTATTTT.

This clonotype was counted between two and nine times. Here the CDR3 DNA reads TGTGCCAGCGGGATGTCAAGTGAGCAGTTCTTC. This translates into CASGMSSEQFF. The chain employs TRBV6-1 and TRBJ2-1, with D hard to call. CDR3 length: 11 amino acids. V was trimmed by 8 bases and J by 9 bases, leaving 11 bases between them. Germline V gene lookup returns CDR1 MNHNS and CDR2 SASEGT.

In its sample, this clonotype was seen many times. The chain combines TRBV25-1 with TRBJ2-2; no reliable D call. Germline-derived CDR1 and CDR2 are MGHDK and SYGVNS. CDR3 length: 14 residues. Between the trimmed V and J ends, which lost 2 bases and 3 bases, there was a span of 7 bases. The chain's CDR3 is CASSEAQHTGELFF. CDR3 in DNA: TGTGCCAGCAGTGAAGCACAGCACACCGGGGAGCTGTTTTTT.

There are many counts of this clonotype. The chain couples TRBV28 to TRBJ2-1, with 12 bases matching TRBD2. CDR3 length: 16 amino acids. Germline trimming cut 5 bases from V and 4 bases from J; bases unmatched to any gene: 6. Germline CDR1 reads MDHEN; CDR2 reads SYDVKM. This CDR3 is CASSPTSGSSYNEQFF. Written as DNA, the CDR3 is TGTGCCAGCAGTCCGACTAGCGGGAGCTCATACAATGAGCAGTTCTTC.

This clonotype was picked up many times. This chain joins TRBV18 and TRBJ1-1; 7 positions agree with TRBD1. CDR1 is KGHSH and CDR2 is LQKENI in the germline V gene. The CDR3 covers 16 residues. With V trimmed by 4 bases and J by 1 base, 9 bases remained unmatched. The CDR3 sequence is CASSRRGTERNTEAFF. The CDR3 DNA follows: TGTGCCAGCTCACGGAGGGGGACAGAACGGAACACTGAAGCTTTCTTT.

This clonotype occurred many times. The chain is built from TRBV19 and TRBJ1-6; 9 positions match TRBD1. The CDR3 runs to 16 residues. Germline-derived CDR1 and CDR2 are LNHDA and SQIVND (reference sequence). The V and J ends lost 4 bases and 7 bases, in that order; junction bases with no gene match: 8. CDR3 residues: CASSTGRTGVNSPLHF. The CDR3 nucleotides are TGTGCCAGTAGTACCGGCAGGACAGGGGTAAATTCACCCCTCCACTTT.

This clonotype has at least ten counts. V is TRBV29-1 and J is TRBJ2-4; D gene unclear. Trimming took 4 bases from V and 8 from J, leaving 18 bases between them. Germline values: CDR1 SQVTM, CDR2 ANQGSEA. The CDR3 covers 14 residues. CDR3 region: CSVGLGSFFDIQYF. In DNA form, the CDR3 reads TGCAGCGTTGGTCTGGGATCTTTTTTCGACATTCAGTACTTC.

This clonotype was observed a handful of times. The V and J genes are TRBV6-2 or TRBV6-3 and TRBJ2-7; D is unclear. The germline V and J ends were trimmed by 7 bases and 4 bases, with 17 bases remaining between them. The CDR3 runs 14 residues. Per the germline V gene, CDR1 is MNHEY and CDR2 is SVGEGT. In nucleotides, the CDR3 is TGTGCCAGCACCGCCGATAGGAGTACATACGAGCAGTACTTC. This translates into CASTADRSTYEQYF.

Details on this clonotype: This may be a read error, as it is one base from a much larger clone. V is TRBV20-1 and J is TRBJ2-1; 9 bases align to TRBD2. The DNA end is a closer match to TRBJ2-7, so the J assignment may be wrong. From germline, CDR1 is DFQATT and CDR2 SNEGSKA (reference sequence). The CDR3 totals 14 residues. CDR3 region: CSAAGTSSYNEQYF. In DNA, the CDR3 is TGCAGTGCAGCCGGGACTAGCTCCTACAATGAGCAGTACTTC.

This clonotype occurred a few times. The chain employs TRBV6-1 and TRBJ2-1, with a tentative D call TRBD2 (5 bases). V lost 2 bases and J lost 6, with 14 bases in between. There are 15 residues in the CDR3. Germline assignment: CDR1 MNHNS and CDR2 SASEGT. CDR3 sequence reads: CASSEFSRTANEQFF. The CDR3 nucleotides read TGTGCCAGCAGTGAATTTTCCAGGACTGCCAATGAGCAGTTCTTC.

DNA for the CDR3: TGTGCCACCAGCAGAGATTTCGTAAGCGGGAGTCCCGAGCAGTACTTC. Its translation is CATSRDFVSGSPEQYF. V gene TRBV15 combines with J gene TRBJ2-7; the match to TRBD2 covers 8 bases. Trimming at V came to 0 bases and at J to 6 bases, leaving 10 bases not matched to a gene. CDR3 size: 16 residues. From germline, CDR1 is LNHNV and CDR2 YYDKDF (reference sequence).

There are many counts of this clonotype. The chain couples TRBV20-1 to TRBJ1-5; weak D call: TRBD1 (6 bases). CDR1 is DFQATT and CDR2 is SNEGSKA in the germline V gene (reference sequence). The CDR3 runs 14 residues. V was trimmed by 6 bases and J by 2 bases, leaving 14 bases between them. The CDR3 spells CSAWGAQGNQPQHF. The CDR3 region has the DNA TGCAGTGCATGGGGGGCGCAGGGCAATCAGCCCCAGCATTTT.

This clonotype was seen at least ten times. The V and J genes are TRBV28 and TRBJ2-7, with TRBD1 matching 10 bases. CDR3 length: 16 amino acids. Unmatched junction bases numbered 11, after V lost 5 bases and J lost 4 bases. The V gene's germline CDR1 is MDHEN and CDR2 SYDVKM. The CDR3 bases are TGTGCCAGCAGTGCACCCCCGGGACAGGGGCAATACGAGCAGTACTTC. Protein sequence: CASSAPPGQGQYEQYF. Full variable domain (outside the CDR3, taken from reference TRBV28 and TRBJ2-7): DVKVTQSSRYLVKRTGEKVFLECVQDMDHENMFWYRQDPGLGLRLIYFSYDVKMKEKGDIPEGYSVSREKKERFSLILESASTNQTSMYLCASSAPPGQGQYEQYFGPGTRLTVT.

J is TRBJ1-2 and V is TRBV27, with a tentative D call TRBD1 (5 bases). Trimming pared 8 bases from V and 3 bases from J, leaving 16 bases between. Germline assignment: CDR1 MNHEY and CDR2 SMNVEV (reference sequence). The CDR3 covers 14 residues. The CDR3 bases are TGTGCCAGCGGTCAAGGTCCGGGGGACTATGGCTACACCTTC. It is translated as CASGQGPGDYGYTF.

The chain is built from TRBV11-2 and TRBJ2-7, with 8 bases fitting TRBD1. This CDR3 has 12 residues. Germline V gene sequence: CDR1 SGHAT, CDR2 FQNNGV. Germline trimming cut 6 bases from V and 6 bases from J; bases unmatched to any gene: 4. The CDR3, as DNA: TGTGCCAGCAGTCAGGGGGCCAGCGAGCAGTACTTC. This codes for CASSQGASEQYF.

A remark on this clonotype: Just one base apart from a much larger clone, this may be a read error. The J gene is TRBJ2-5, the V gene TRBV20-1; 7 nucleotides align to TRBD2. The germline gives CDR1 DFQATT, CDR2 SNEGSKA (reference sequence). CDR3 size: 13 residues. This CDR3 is CSANQRGFETQHF. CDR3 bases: TGCAGTGCTAACCAGCGGGGATTCGAGACCCAGCACTTC.